The present entry profiles one T cell receptor (beta chain) with its context. Different DNA sequences within this sample yield the same CDR3. These data originate in a study of T cell changes during pregnancy in multiple sclerosis. After removal of 0 bases from V and 6 bases from J, the junction contained 2 bases not matched to a gene. Germline CDR1 reads MRHNA; CDR2 reads SNTAGT. The CDR3 runs to 15 residues. Assay used: immunoSEQ multiplex PCR; TCRdb lists only in-frame clones, some missing. The sample has approximately 46,000 clones; about 91% are singletons. The chain recombines TRBV6-4 with TRBJ2-1; 10 bases match TRBD2. The sequence came from a female donor with multiple sclerosis, enrolled in a pregnancy study. Source: CD8+ T cells from peripheral blood mononuclear cells, taken in the second trimester of pregnancy. CDR3 sequence reads: CASSDSSGGANEQFF. As DNA, the CDR3 is TGTGCCAGCAGTGACTCGAGCGGGGGGGCCAATGAGCAGTTCTTC.